The next 12 T cell receptor beta chains were all read from a single sample in a study of blood T cell repertoires in COVID-19. Only in-frame clones appear in the TCRdb table, and some are missing; sequencing was by immunoSEQ multiplex PCR. There are 400,000 to 450,000 clones in the sample; roughly nine tenths occur only once, and 1.1% lies in the top ten. Specimen: PBMCs or T cells enriched from blood (not recorded which). These receptors all come from a man younger than 45 who had recovered from COVID-19.

This sequence joins TRBV5-4 and TRBJ2-7; TRBD1 is a possible D gene (5 bases). There are 15 residues in the CDR3. CDR1 and CDR2 from the germline V gene are SGHNT and YYREEE (reference sequence). Trimming removed 4 bases at V and 0 bases at J, with 14 bases between. This CDR3 is CASSRRQFSSYEQYF. CDR3 coding DNA: TGTGCCAGCAGCCGGCGACAGTTTTCCTCCTACGAGCAGTACTTC.

The chain combines TRBV14 with TRBJ2-3; TRBD2 aligns across 12 bases. With V trimmed by 4 bases and J by 2 bases, 7 bases remained unmatched. CDR1 is SGHDN, CDR2 FVKESK, per germline. This CDR3 is built from 17 residues. This CDR3 is CASSPTRTSGNTDTQYF. The CDR3 DNA follows: TGTGCCAGCAGCCCAACCCGGACTAGCGGGAACACAGATACGCAGTATTTT. Drawing the rest from reference TRBV14 and TRBJ2-3, the complete variable domain is EAGVTQFPSHSVIEKGQTVTLRCDPISGHDNLYWYRRVMGKEIKFLLHFVKESKQDESGMPNNRFLAERTGGTYSTLKVQPAELEDSGVYFCASSPTRTSGNTDTQYFGPGTRLTVL.

This clone was picked up a small number of times. This chain's CDR3 is CASRERGQASKTQYF. The CDR3 region has the DNA TGTGCCAGCCGAGAGCGGGGACAGGCTTCGAAGACCCAGTACTTC. This chain joins TRBV28 and TRBJ2-5; maybe TRBD1 (8 bases). V was clipped by 8 bases and J by 6 bases, with 22 bases between them. Germline V gene lookup returns CDR1 MDHEN and CDR2 SYDVKM. There are 15 residues in the CDR3.

In its sample, this clone was seen once. This rearrangement joins TRBV5-1 to TRBJ2-7; 8 bases align to TRBD2. The CDR3 loop spans 14 amino acids. Germline CDR1 reads SGHRS; CDR2 reads YFSETQ. Losses at the gene ends were 5 bases for V and 5 bases for J; bases not matched to a gene: 9. The CDR3 region has the DNA TGCGCCAGCAGTCTCCGGGAGGGCCCCCACGAGCAGTACTTC. Its protein product is CASSLREGPHEQYF.

The J gene is TRBJ2-1, the V gene TRBV9; D perhaps matches TRBD2 (6 bases). Germline CDR1 SGDLS, CDR2 YYNGEE. V gave up 2 bases and J gave up 4 bases, with 13 bases separating them. This CDR3 contains 15 residues. Written as DNA, the CDR3 is TGTGCCAGCAGCGTCAAGGGGACTGAATACAATGAGCAGTTCTTC. Encoded protein: CASSVKGTEYNEQFF.

CDR3 DNA: TGTGCCAGCAGCTTGTATCCCATCACAGGGCCTCTAGTAGGCTACACCTTC. Translated, it gives CASSLYPITGPLVGYTF. The rearrangement links TRBV5-5 to TRBJ1-2, with a tentative D call TRBD1 (6 bases). Germline loops: CDR1 SGHKS, CDR2 YYEKEE (reference sequence). Trimming removed 1 base at V and 8 bases at J, with 24 bases between. The CDR3 is 17 residues long.

The chain is built from TRBV5-1 and TRBJ1-2; possible D gene TRBD1, 6 bases. CDR3 length: 15 residues. CDR1 SGHRS and CDR2 YFSETQ come from the germline V gene. Trimming removed 4 bases at V and 0 bases at J, with 13 bases between. The CDR3: CASSRGTQPNYGYTF. CDR3 in DNA: TGCGCCAGCAGCCGTGGGACACAACCTAACTATGGCTACACCTTC.

This clone was counted a single time. The chain links TRBV6-5 to TRBJ1-1, with D perhaps matching TRBD1 (5 bases). Trimming cost V 0 bases and J 7 bases, with 18 bases left between them. The CDR3 runs to 16 residues. From germline, CDR1 is MNHEY and CDR2 SVGAGI. This CDR3 reads CASSYSIGRGPVEAFF. CDR3 in DNA: TGTGCCAGCAGTTACTCGATAGGTAGGGGCCCGGTTGAAGCTTTCTTT.

The chain is built from TRBV21-1 and TRBJ2-7; the D segment call TRBD1 is taken from the table without a DNA check. TRBV21-1 is listed as a pseudogene. This CDR3 region has 14 residues. The CDR3 spells CASSNCGRAYEQYF. CDR3 in DNA: TGTGCCAGCAGCAACTGCGGCAGGGCCTACGAGCAGTACTTC.

V and J are TRBV18 and TRBJ2-2, with 7 bases aligning to TRBD1. Looked up from germline, CDR1 is KGHSH and CDR2 is LQKENI. The CDR3 spans 15 residues. The J segment lost 1 base and the V segment lost 10 bases, leaving 9 bases of the junction unmatched. CDR3 nucleotide sequence: TGTGCCACCTCTGAGGGGGCCCTGAACACCGGGGAGCTGTTTTTT. The encoded protein is CATSEGALNTGELFF.

The gene calls are TRBV6-1 and TRBJ2-1; 9 nucleotides line up with TRBD1. The ends lost 3 bases at V and 6 bases at J; junction bases unmatched: 3. Per the germline V gene, CDR1 is MNHNS and CDR2 is SASEGT. The CDR3 length is 14 residues. CDR3 sequence reads: CASSDGTGTNEQFF. The CDR3 coding sequence is TGTGCCAGCAGTGACGGGACAGGGACCAATGAGCAGTTCTTC.

CDR3 loop: CASSQRGGLTEAFF. Written as DNA, the CDR3 is TGCGCCAGCAGCCAGAGGGGGGGCCTCACTGAAGCTTTCTTT. The genes are TRBV5-1 and TRBJ1-1; possibly TRBD1 for D (6 bases). CDR3 size: 14 residues. The V gene's germline CDR1 is SGHRS and CDR2 YFSETQ. V was trimmed by 4 bases and J by 4 bases, leaving 14 bases between them. The whole variable domain, filled in from reference TRBV5-1 and TRBJ1-1, reads KAGVTQTPRYLIKTRGQQVTLSCSPISGHRSVSWYQQTPGQGLQFLFEYFSETQRNKGNFPGRFSGRQFSNSRSEMNVSTLELGDSALYLCASSQRGGLTEAFFGQGTRLTVV.